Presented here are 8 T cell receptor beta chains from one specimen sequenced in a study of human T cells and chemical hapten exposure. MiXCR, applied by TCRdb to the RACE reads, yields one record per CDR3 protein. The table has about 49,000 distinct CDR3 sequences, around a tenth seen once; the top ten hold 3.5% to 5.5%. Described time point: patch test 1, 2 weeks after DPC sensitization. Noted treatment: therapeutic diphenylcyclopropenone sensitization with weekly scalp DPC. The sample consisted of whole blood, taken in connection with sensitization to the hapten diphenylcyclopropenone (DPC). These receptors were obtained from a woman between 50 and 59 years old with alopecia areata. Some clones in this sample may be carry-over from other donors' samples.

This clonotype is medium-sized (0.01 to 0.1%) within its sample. The CDR3 DNA reads TGTGCCAGCAGCAAACGGGACAGCCCGAATGAAAAACTGTTTTTT. It is translated as CASSKRDSPNEKLFF. J is TRBJ1-4 and V is TRBV21-1; TRBD1, as called in the table, went unchecked against the DNA. TRBV21-1 is listed as a pseudogene. The CDR3 is made up of 15 amino acids.

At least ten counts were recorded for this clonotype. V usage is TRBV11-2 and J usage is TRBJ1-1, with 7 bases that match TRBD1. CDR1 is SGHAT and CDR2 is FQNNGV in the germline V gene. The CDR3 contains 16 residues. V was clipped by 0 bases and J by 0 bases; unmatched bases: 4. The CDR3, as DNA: TGTGCCAGCAGCTTAGAAAGGGACAGAATGAACACTGAAGCTTTCTTT. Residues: CASSLERDRMNTEAFF.

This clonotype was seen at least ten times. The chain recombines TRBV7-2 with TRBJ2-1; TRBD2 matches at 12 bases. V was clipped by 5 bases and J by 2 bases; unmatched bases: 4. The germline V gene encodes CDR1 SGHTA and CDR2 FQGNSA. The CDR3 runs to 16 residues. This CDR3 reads CASSPGLAGPYNEQFF. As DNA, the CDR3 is TGTGCCAGCAGCCCAGGACTAGCGGGACCCTACAATGAGCAGTTCTTC. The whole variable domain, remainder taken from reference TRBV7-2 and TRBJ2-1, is GAGVSQSPSNKVTEKGKDVELRCDPISGHTALYWYRQSLGQGLEFLIYFQGNSAPDKSGLPSDRFSAERTGGSVSTLTIQRTQQEDSAVYLCASSPGLAGPYNEQFFGPGTRLTVL.

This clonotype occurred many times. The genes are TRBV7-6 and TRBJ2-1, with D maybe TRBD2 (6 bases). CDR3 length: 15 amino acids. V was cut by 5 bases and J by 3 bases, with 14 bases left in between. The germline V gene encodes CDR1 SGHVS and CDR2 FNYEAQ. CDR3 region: CASSKSGGDYNEQFF. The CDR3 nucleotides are TGTGCCAGCAGCAAGAGCGGAGGGGACTACAATGAGCAGTTCTTC.

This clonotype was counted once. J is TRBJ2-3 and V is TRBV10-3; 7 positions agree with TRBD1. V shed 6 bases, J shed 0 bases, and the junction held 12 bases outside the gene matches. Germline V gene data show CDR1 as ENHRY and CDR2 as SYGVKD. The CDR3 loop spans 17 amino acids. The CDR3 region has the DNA TGTGCCATCAGACCACCCGGACAGGACTCTAGCACAGATACGCAGTATTTT. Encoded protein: CAIRPPGQDSSTDTQYF.

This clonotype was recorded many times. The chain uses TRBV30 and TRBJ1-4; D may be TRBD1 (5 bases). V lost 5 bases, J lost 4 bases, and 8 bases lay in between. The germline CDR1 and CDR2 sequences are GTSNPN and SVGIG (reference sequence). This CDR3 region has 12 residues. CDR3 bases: TGTGCCTGGGACAGAGATAATGAAAAACTGTTTTTT. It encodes CAWDRDNEKLFF. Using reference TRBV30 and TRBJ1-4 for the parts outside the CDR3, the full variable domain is SQTIHQWPATLVQPVGSPLSLECTVEGTSNPNLYWYRQAAGRGLQLLFYSVGIGQISSEVPQNLSASRPQDRQFILSSKKLLLSDSGFYLCAWDRDNEKLFFGSGTQLSVL.

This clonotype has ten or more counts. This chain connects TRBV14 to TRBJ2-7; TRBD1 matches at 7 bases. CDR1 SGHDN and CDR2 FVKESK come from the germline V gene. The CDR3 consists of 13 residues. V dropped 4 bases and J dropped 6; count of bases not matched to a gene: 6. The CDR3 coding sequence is TGTGCCAGCAGCCGACCAGGGGGTGCCGAGCAGTACTTC. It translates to CASSRPGGAEQYF.

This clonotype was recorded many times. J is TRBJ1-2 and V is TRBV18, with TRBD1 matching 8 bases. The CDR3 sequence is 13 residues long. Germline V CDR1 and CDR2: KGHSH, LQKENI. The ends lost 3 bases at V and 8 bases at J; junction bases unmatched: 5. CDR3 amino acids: CASSPSYRGGYTF. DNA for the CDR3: TGTGCCAGCTCACCGTCTTACAGGGGGGGCTACACCTTC.